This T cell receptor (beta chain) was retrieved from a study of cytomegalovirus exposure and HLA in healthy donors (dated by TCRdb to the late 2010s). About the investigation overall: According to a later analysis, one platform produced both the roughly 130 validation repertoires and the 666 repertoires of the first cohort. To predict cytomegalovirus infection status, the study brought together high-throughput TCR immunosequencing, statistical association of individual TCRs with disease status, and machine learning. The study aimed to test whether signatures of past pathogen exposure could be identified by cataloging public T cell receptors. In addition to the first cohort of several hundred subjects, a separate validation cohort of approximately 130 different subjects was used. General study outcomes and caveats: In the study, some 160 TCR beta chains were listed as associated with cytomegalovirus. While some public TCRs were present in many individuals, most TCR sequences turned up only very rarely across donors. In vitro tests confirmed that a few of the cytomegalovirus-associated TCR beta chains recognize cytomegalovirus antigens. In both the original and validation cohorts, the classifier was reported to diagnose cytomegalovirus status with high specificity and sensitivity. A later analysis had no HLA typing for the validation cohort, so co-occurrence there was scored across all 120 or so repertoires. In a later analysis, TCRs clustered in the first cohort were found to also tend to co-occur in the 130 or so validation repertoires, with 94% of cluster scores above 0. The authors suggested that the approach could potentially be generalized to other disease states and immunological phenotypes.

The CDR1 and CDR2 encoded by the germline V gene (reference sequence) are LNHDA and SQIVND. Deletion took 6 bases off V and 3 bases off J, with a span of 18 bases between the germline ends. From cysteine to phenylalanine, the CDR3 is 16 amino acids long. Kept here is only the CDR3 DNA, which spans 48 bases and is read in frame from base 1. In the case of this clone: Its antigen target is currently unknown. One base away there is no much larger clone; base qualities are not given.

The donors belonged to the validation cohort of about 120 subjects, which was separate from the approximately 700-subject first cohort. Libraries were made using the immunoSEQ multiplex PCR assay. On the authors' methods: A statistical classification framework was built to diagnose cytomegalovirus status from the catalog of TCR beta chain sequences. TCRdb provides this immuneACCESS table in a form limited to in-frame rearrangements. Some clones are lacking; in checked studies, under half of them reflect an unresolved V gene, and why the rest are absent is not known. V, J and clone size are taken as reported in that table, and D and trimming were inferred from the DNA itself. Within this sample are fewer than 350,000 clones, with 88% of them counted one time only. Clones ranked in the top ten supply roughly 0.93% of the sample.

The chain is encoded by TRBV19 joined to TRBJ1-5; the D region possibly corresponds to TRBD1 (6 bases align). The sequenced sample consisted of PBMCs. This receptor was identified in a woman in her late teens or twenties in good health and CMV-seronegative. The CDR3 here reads CASSSVRTGFNQPQHF. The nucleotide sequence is TGTGCCAGTAGCTCCGTGCGAACAGGGTTCAATCAGCCCCAGCATTTT.